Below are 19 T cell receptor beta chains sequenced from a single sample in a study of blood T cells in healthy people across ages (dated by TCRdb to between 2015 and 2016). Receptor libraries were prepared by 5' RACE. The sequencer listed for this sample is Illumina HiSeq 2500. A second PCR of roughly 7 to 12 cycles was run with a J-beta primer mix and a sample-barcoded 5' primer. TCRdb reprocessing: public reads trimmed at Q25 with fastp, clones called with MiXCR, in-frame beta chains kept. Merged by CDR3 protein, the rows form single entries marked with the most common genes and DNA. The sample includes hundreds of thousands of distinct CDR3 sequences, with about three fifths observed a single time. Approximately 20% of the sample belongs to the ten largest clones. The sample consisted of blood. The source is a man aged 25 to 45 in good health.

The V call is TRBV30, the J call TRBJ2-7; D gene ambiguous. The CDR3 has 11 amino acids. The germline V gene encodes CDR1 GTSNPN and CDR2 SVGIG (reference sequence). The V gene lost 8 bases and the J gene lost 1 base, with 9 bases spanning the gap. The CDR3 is CAVEGSYEQYF. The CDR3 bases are TGTGCCGTGGAAGGGTCCTACGAGCAGTACTTC.

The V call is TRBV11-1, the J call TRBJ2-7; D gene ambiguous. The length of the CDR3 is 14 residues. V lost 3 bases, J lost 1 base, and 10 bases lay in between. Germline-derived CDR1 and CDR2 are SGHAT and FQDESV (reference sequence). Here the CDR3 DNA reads TGTGCCAGCAGCTTGGGAACCATTTCCTACGAGCAGTACTTC. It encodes CASSLGTISYEQYF.

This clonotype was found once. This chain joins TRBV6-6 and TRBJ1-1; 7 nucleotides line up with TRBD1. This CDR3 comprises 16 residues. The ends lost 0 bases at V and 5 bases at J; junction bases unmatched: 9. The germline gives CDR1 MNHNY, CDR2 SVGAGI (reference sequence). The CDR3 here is CASSYSKGARGTEAFF. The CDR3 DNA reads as TGTGCCAGCAGTTACTCGAAGGGGGCCCGAGGGACTGAAGCTTTCTTT.

The CDR3 is CASSQGKANVLTF. The CDR3 DNA is TGTGCCAGCAGCCAGGGTAAAGCCAACGTCCTGACTTTC. V and J are TRBV3-1 and TRBJ2-6, with D hard to call. Trimming left V 3 bases short and J 7 bases short, with 7 bases between. CDR3 length equals 13 residues. In germline, CDR1 is LGHDT, CDR2 YNNKEL (reference sequence).

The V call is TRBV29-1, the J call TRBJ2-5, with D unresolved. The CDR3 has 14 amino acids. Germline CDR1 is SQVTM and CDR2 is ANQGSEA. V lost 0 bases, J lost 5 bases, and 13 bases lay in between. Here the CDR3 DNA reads TGCAGCGTTGAAGAGGAATGGGAAGGGGAGACCCAGTACTTC. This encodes CSVEEEWEGETQYF.

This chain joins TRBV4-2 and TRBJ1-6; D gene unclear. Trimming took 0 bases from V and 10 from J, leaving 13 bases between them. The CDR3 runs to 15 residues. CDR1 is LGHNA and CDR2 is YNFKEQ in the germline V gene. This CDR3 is CASSQDLIDGSPLHF. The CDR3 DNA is TGTGCCAGCAGCCAAGATTTAATCGATGGCTCACCCCTCCACTTT.

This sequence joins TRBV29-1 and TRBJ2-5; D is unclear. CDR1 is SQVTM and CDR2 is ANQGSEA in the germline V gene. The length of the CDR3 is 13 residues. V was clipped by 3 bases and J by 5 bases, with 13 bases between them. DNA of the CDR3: TGCAGCGTTGAGGGCCACGTGTGGGAGACCCAGTACTTC. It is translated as CSVEGHVWETQYF. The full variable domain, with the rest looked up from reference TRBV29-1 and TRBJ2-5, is SAVISQKPSRDICQRGTSLTIQCQVDSQVTMMFWYRQQPGQSLTLIATANQGSEATYESGFVIDKFPISRPNLTFSTLTVSNMSPEDSSIYLCSVEGHVWETQYFGPGTRLLVL.

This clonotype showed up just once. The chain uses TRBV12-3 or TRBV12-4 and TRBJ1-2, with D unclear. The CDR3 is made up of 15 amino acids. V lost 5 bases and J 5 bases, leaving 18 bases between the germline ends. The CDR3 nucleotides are TGTGCCAGCAGTCCATCAGAGTGGGCTCCATATGGCTACACCTTC. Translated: CASSPSEWAPYGYTF.

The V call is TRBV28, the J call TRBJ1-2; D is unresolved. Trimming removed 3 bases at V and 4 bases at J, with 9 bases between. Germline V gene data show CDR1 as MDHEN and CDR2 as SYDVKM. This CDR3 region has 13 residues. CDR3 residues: CASSFTELYGYTF. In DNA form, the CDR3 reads TGTGCCAGCAGTTTCACTGAACTCTATGGCTACACCTTC.

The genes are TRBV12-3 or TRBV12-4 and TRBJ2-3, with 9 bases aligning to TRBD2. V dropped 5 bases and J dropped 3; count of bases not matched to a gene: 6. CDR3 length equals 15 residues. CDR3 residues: CASSPRGGLTDTQYF. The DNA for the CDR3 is TGTGCCAGCAGTCCGCGGGGGGGCCTGACAGATACGCAGTATTTT.

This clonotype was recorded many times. DNA for the CDR3: TGTGCCAGCAGCGGACTAGCGGGGCACCAAGAGACCCAGTACTTC. This gives the protein CASSGLAGHQETQYF. V usage is TRBV6-1 and J usage is TRBJ2-5, with 12 bases fitting TRBD2. This CDR3 is built from 15 residues. After removal of 6 bases from V and 0 bases from J, the junction contained 2 bases not matched to a gene. Germline CDR1 MNHNS, CDR2 SASEGT.

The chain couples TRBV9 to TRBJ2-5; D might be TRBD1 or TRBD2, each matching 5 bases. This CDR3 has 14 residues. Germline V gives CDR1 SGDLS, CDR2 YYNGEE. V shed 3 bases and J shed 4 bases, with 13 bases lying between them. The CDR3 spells CASSAGTTRETQYF. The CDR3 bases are TGTGCCAGCAGCGCCGGGACCACCCGAGAGACCCAGTACTTC. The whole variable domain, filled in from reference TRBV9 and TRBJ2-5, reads DSGVTQTPKHLITATGQRVTLRCSPRSGDLSVYWYQQSLDQGLQFLIQYYNGEERAKGNILERFSAQQFPDLHSELNLSSLELGDSALYFCASSAGTTRETQYFGPGTRLLVL.

Written as DNA, the CDR3 is TGCAGCGTGGGACTAGCGGGTATCACCGGGGAGCTGTTTTTT. Translating it yields CSVGLAGITGELFF. The gene calls are TRBV29-1 and TRBJ2-2, with 12 positions matching TRBD2. The junction had 3 bases not matched to a gene; V was cut back by 6 bases and J by 4 bases. The CDR3 consists of 14 residues. CDR1 is SQVTM and CDR2 is ANQGSEA in the germline V gene.

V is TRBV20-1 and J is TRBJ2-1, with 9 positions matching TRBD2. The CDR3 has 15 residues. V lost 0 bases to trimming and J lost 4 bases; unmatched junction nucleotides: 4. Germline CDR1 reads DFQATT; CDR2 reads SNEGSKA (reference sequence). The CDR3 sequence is CSARDWRGGYNEQFF. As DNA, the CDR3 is TGCAGTGCTAGAGACTGGCGGGGGGGGTACAATGAGCAGTTCTTC.

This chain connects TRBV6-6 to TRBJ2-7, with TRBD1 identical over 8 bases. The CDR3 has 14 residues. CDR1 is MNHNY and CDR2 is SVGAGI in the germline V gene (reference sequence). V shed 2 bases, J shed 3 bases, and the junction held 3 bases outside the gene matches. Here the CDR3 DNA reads TGTGCCAGCAGTTACCTCGACAGGGGCTACGAGCAGTACTTC. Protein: CASSYLDRGYEQYF.

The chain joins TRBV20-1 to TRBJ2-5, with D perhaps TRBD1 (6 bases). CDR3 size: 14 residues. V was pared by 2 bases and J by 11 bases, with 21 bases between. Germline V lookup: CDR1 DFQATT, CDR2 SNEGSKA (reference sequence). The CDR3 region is CSARQQGPFNEQYF. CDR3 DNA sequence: TGCAGTGCTAGACAACAGGGACCTTTTAATGAGCAGTACTTC.

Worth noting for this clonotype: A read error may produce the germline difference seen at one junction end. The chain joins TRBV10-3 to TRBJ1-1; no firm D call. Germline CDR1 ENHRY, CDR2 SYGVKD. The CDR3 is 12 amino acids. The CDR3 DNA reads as TGTGCCATCAATGAGTATGGGTCTGAAGCTTTCTTT. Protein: CAINEYGSEAFF.

CDR3 nucleotide sequence: TGTGCCAGCAGCGTAATGGGGGGGCGGGAAGAGACCCAGTACTTC. As protein: CASSVMGGREETQYF. This chain links TRBV9 with TRBJ2-5, with D perhaps TRBD2 (7 bases). Per germline, CDR1 SGDLS and CDR2 YYNGEE. The CDR3 has 15 amino acids. V was cut by 1 base and J by 3 bases, with 13 bases left in between.

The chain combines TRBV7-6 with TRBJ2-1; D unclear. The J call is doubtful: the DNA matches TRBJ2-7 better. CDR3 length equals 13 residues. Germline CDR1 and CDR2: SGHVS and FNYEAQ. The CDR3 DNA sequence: TGTGCCAGCAGCTTACTACAATACAATGAGCAGTACTTC. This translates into CASSLLQYNEQYF.